The T cell receptor beta chain under discussion was sequenced for a study of cytomegalovirus exposure and HLA in healthy donors. Germline V lookup: CDR1 SGHRS, CDR2 YFSETQ. V gave up 3 bases and J gave up 2 bases, with 21 bases separating them. The CDR3 consists of 17 residues. Study-wide results and limits: A later analysis associated 15,000 to 20,000 TCR beta sequences with HLA alleles at a 0.05 false discovery rate.

To note about this clone: The antigen remains undetermined.

Primers included in the PCR were 60 Vbeta and 13 Jbeta primers. The data were produced by immunoSEQ multiplex PCR, yet TCRdb's version contains in-frame clones alone and is incomplete. The sample has more than 95,000 clones, about 72% seen once. The V and J genes are TRBV5-1 and TRBJ2-7; D possibly corresponds to TRBD2 (6 bases). The receptor was derived from a man aged 50 to 59 in good health and CMV-seropositive. Sequencing was done on a sample of PBMCs. The CDR3 spells CASSSGRRSGDPYEQYF. For the CDR3, the DNA is TGCGCCAGCAGCTCCGGACGGCGTAGCGGAGATCCCTACGAGCAGTACTTC.